These 10 T cell receptor beta chains were sequenced from one sample in a study of long-term antiretroviral therapy in people with HIV. Run at survey level, the immunoSEQ assay was version v3.0. Here immunoSEQ multiplex PCR was the method, and the copy in TCRdb shows in-frame clones only, minus some. The repertoire holds 44,000 or so clones, 90% to 95% seen once, with around 2.7% in the top ten. Sample: unsorted PBMCs, taken 3.7 years after starting antiretroviral therapy. The receptors were sampled from a woman between 45 and 65 years old with HIV.

This sequence joins TRBV25-1 and TRBJ2-7; tentative D call: TRBD2 (5 bases). Trimming pared 6 bases from V and 2 bases from J, leaving 8 bases between. This CDR3 region has 12 residues. Germline V gene sequence: CDR1 MGHDK, CDR2 SYGVNS. DNA for the CDR3: TGTGCCAGCAGGGACTTCACCTACGAGCAGTACTTC. This codes for CASRDFTYEQYF.

The chain uses TRBV6-1 and TRBJ1-4, with 7 nucleotides matching TRBD1. Germline CDR1 is MNHNS and CDR2 is SASEGT. V was pared by 4 bases and J by 4 bases, with 6 bases of the junction left unmatched. This CDR3 has 15 amino acids. The CDR3 DNA reads TGTGCCAGCAGTGGGCAGGGGGGTTTTAATGAAAAACTGTTTTTT. Translation: CASSGQGGFNEKLFF.

The gene calls are TRBV11-2 and TRBJ1-6, with no clear D. The germline V gene encodes CDR1 SGHAT and CDR2 FQNNGV. The CDR3 consists of 17 residues. V lost 1 base to trimming and J lost 0 bases, with 10 bases between them. CDR3 in amino acids: CASSLGAVRSYNSPLHF. The CDR3 nucleotides read TGTGCCAGCAGCTTAGGTGCAGTACGCTCCTATAATTCACCCCTCCACTTT.

The chain uses TRBV23-1 and TRBJ1-2; 8 positions agree with TRBD1. TRBV23-1 is identified as an open reading frame with a role that is uncertain. This CDR3 comprises 14 residues. V trimming: 4 bases; J trimming: 6 bases; junction bases outside the gene matches: 7. CDR3 sequence (DNA): TGCGCCAGCAGTCCTGACAGGGGACTACATGGCTACACCTTC. This translates into CASSPDRGLHGYTF.

The chain couples TRBV9 to TRBJ1-1; D not resolved. The V end was cut by 4 bases, the J end by 5 bases, with 12 bases between. The CDR3 loop spans 13 amino acids. The germline gives CDR1 SGDLS, CDR2 YYNGEE. The CDR3 sequence: CASSFTAGTEAFF. The CDR3 region has the DNA TGTGCCAGCAGCTTTACGGCTGGAACTGAAGCTTTCTTT.

This chain links TRBV10-1 with TRBJ1-4; no definite D call. The CDR3 contains 13 residues. V lost 6 bases and J lost 4, with 9 bases in between. Per the germline V gene, CDR1 is WNHNN and CDR2 is SYGVQD (reference sequence). CDR3 loop: CASSSPNNEKLFF. Here the CDR3 DNA reads TGCGCCAGCAGCAGCCCTAATAATGAAAAACTGTTTTTT.

This chain links TRBV6-6 with TRBJ2-3; no definite D call. Germline values: CDR1 MNHNY, CDR2 SVGAGI (reference sequence). The CDR3 totals 15 residues. V was trimmed by 6 bases and J by 2 bases, leaving 15 bases between them. The CDR3 bases are TGTGCCAGCAGCGACCCTACCCTTCTCACAGATACGCAGTATTTT. Translated, it gives CASSDPTLLTDTQYF.

The V call is TRBV6-5, the J call TRBJ2-5; 8 positions match TRBD2. Losses at the gene ends were 10 bases for V and 5 bases for J; bases not matched to a gene: 12. Looked up from germline, CDR1 is MNHEY and CDR2 is SVGAGI. The CDR3 spans 14 residues. CDR3 protein: CATRGAGGLETQYF. As DNA, the CDR3 is TGTGCCACCCGGGGGGCGGGGGGCCTGGAGACCCAGTACTTC.

This chain connects TRBV10-3 to TRBJ2-2; TRBD2 matches at 9 bases. From germline, CDR1 is ENHRY and CDR2 SYGVKD. V lost 8 bases to trimming and J lost 7 bases; unmatched junction nucleotides: 11. There are 15 residues in the CDR3. CDR3 nucleotides: TGTGCCATCGCTCGGGCGGGGGGGCTGCACGGGGAGCTGTTTTTT. This encodes CAIARAGGLHGELFF.

The chain links TRBV4-1 to TRBJ2-7, with 9 positions matching TRBD1. V lost 0 bases, J lost 2 bases, and 2 bases stayed unmatched. CDR1 is MGHRA and CDR2 is YSYEKL in the germline V gene. The CDR3 is 15 residues long. For the CDR3, the DNA is TGCGCCAGCAGCCAAGAAGACAGGGGGACCTACGAGCAGTACTTC. Protein sequence: CASSQEDRGTYEQYF.